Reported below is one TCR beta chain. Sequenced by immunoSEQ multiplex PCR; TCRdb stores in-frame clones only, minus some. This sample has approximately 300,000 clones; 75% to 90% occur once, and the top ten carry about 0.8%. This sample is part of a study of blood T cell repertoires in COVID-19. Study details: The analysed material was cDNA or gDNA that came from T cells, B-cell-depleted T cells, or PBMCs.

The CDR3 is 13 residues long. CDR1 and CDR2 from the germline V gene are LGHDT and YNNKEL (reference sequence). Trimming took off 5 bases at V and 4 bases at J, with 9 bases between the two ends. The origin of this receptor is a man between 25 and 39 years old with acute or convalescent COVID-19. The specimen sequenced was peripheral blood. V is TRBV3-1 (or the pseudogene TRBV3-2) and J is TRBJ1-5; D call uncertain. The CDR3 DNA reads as TGTGCCAGCAGCTCCTCGTCTAATCAGCCCCAGCATTTT. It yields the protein CASSSSSNQPQHF.